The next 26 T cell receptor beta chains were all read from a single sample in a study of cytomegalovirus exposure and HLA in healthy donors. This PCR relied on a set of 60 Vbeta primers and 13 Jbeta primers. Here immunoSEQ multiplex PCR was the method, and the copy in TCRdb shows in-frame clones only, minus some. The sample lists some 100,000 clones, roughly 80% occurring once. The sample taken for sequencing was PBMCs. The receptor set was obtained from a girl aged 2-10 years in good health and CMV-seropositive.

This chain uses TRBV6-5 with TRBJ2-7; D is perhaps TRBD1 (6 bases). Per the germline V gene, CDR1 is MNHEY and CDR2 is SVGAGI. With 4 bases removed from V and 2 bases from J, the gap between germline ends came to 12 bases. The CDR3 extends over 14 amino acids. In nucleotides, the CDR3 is TGTGCCAGCAGTTCCAACAGGGCCACCTACGAGCAGTACTTC. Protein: CASSSNRATYEQYF.

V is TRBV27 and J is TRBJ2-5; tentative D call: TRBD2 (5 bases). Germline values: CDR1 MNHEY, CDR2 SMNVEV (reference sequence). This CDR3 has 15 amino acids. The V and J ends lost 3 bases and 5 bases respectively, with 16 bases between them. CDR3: CASSLGRREGETQYF. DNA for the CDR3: TGTGCCAGCAGTTTGGGCCGTCGGGAAGGGGAGACCCAGTACTTC.

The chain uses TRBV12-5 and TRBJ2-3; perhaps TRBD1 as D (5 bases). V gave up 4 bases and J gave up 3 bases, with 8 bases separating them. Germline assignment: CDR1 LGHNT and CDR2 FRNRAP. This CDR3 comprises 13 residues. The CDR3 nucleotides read TGTGCTAGTGGTTCATCAGGGACAGATACGCAGTATTTT. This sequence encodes CASGSSGTDTQYF.

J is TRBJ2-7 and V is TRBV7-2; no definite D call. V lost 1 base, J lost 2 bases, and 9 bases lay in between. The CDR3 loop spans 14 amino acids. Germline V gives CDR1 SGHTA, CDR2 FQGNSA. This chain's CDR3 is CASSLGGTTYEQYF. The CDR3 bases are TGTGCCAGCAGCTTAGGCGGAACAACCTACGAGCAGTACTTC.

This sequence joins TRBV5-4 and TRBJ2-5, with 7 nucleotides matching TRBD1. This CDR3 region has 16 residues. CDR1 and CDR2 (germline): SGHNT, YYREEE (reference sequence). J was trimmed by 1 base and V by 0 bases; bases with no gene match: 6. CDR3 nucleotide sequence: TGTGCCAGCAGCTTGGCCACGACAGGGCCCCAAGAGACCCAGTACTTC. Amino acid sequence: CASSLATTGPQETQYF.

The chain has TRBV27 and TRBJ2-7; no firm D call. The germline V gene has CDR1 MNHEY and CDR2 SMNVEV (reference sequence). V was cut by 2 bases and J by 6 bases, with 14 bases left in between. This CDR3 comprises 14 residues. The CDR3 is CASSLNPRSREQYF. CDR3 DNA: TGTGCCAGCAGTTTAAACCCCAGGTCCCGCGAGCAGTACTTC.

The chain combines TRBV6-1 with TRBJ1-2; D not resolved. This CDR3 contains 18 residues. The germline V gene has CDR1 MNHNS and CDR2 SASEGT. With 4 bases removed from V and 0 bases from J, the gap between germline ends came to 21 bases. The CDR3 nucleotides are TGTGCCAGCAGTGTCCGGTTTAGCGGTGTAACCTCTAACTATGGCTACACCTTC. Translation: CASSVRFSGVTSNYGYTF.

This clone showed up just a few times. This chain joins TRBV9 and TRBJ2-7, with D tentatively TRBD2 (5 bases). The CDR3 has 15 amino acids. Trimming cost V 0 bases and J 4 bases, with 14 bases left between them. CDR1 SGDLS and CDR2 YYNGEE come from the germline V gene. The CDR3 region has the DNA TGTGCCAGCAGCGTAGCTGGCAGCGGAACATACGAGCAGTACTTC. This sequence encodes CASSVAGSGTYEQYF.

The CDR3 sequence: CAWRAGGRNNYGYTF. As DNA, the CDR3 is TGTGCCTGGCGGGCGGGGGGGCGTAATAACTATGGCTACACCTTC. V is TRBV30 and J is TRBJ1-2, with a weak D call TRBD1 (6 bases). Trimming shortened V by 5 bases and J by 1 base, and 17 bases separated the two germline ends. This CDR3 has 15 amino acids. In germline, CDR1 is GTSNPN, CDR2 SVGIG (reference sequence).

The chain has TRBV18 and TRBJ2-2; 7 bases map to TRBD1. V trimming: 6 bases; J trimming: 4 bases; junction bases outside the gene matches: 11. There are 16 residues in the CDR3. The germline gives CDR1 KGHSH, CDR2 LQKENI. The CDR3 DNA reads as TGTGCCAGCTCTCGCATTACAGGGGCGGGCACCGGGGAGCTGTTTTTT. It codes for CASSRITGAGTGELFF.

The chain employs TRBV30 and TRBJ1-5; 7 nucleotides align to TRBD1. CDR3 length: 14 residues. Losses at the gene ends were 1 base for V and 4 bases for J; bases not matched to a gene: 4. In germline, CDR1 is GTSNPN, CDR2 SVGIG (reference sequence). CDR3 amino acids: CAWSAGQHNQPQHF. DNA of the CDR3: TGTGCCTGGAGTGCGGGACAGCATAATCAGCCCCAGCATTTT.

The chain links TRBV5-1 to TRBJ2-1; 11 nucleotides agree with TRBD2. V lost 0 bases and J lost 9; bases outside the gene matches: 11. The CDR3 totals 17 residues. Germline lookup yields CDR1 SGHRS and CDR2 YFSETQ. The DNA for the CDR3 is TGCGCCAGCAGCTTGGTTGGTAGCGGGAGGGATAGTAGTGAGCAGTTCTTC. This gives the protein CASSLVGSGRDSSEQFF. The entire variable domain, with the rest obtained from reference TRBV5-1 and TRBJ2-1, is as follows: KAGVTQTPRYLIKTRGQQVTLSCSPISGHRSVSWYQQTPGQGLQFLFEYFSETQRNKGNFPGRFSGRQFSNSRSEMNVSTLELGDSALYLCASSLVGSGRDSSEQFFGPGTRLTVL.

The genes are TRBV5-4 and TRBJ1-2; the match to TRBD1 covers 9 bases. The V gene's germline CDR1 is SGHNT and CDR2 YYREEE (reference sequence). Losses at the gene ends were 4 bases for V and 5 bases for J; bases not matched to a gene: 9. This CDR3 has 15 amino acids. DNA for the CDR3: TGTGCCAGCAGCCCCTACAGGGGGCGCCGGTATGGCTACACCTTC. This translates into CASSPYRGRRYGYTF.

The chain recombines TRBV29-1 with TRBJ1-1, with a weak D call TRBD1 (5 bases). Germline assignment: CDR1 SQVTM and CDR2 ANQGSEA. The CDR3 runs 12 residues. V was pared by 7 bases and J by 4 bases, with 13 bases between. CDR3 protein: CSGSAGPTEAFF. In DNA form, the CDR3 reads TGCAGCGGCAGTGCGGGGCCCACTGAAGCTTTCTTT.

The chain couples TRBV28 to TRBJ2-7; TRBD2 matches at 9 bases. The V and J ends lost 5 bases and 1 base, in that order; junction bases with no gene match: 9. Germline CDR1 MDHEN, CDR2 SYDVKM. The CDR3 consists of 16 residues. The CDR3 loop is CASSPQTSGWSYEQYF. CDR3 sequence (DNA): TGTGCCAGCAGTCCCCAAACTAGCGGGTGGTCCTACGAGCAGTACTTC.

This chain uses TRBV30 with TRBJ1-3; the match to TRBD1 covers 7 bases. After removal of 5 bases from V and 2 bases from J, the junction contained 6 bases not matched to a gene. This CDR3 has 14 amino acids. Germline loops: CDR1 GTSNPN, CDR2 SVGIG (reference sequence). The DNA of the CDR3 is TGTGCCTGGTACAGGGGTACGCCTGGAAACACCATATATTTT. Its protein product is CAWYRGTPGNTIYF.

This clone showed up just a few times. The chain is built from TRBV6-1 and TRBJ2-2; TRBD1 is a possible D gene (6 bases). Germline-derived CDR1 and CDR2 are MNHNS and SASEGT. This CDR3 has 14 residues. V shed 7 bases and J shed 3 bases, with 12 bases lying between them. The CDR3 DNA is TGTGCCAGCATCGGGACACAGCACACCGGGGAGCTGTTTTTT. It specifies CASIGTQHTGELFF.

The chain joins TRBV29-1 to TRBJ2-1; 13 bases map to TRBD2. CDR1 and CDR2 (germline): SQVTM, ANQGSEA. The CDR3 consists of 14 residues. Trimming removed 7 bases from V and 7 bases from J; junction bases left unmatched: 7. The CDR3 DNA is TGCAGCGCGCCGGGACTAGCGGGACTAAATGAGCAGTTCTTC. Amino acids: CSAPGLAGLNEQFF.

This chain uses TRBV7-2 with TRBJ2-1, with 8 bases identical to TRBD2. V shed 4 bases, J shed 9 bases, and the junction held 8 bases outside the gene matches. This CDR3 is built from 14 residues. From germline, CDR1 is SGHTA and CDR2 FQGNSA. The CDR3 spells CASSSQTGGVEQFF. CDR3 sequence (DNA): TGTGCCAGCAGCTCTCAGACGGGAGGGGTTGAGCAGTTCTTC. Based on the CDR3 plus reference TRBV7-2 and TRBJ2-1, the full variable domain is GAGVSQSPSNKVTEKGKDVELRCDPISGHTALYWYRQSLGQGLEFLIYFQGNSAPDKSGLPSDRFSAERTGGSVSTLTIQRTQQEDSAVYLCASSSQTGGVEQFFGPGTRLTVL.

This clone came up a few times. CDR3 sequence: CASSATRGSSYNEQFF. CDR3 DNA sequence: TGTGCCAGCAGCGCCACCAGGGGTAGCTCCTACAATGAGCAGTTCTTC. The rearrangement links TRBV7-9 to TRBJ2-1, with a weak D call TRBD1 (6 bases). The CDR3 runs to 16 residues. CDR1 is SEHNR, CDR2 FQNEAQ, per germline (reference sequence). V was clipped by 5 bases and J by 0 bases, with 14 bases between them.

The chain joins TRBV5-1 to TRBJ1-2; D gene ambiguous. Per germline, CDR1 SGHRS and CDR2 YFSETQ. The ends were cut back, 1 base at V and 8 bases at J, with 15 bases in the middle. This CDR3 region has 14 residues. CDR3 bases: TGCGCCAGCAGCTTGTCGGGAGGTTTGGGCGGCTACACCTTC. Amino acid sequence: CASSLSGGLGGYTF.

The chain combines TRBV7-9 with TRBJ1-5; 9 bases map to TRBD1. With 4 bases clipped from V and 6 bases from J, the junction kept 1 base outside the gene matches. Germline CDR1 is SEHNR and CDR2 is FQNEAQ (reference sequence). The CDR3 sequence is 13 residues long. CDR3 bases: TGTGCCAGCAGCTGGGACAGGGTTCAGCCCCAGCATTTT. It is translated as CASSWDRVQPQHF.

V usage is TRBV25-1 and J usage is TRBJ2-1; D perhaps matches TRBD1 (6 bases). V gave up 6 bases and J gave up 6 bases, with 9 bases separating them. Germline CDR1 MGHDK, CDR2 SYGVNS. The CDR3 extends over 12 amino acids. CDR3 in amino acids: CASRNRVNEQFF. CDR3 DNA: TGTGCCAGCAGAAACAGGGTCAATGAGCAGTTCTTC.

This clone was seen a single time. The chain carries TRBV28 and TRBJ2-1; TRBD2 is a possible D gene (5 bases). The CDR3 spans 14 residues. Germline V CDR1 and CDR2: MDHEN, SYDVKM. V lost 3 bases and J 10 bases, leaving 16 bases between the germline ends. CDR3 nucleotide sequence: TGTGCCAGCAGTTTTTTAGGTCTCGAGGGCGAGCAGTTCTTC. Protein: CASSFLGLEGEQFF.

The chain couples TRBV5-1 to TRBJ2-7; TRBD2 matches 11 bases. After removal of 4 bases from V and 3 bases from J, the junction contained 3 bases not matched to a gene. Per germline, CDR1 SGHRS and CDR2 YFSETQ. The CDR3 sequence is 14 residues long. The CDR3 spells CASSPGTSGYEQYF. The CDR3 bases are TGCGCCAGCAGCCCCGGGACTAGCGGCTACGAGCAGTACTTC.

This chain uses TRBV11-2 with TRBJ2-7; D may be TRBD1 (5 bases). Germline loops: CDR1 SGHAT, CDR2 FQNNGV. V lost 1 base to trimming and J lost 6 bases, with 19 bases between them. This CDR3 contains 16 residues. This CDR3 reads CASSLGLVRVLGEQYF. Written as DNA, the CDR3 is TGTGCCAGCAGCTTAGGACTCGTCAGGGTCCTGGGCGAGCAGTACTTC.